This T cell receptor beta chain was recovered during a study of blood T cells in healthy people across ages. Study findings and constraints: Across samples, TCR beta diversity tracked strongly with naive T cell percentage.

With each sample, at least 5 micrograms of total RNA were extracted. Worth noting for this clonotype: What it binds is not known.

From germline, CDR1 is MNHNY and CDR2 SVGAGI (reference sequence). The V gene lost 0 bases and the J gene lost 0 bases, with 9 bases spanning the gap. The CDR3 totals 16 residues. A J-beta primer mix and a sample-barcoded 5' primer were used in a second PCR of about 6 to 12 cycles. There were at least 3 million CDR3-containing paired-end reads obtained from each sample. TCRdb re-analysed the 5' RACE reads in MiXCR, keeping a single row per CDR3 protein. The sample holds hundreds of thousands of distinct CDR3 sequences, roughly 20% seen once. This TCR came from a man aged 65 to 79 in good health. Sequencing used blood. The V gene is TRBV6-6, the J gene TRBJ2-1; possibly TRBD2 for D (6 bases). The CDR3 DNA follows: TGTGCCAGCAGTTACTCAAGAGCGGGCTCCTACAATGAGCAGTTCTTC. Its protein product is CASSYSRAGSYNEQFF.